Below, 17 T cell receptor beta chains from the same sample are listed, as sequenced in a study of blood T cell repertoires in COVID-19. TCRdb's table, derived via immunoSEQ multiplex PCR, lists solely in-frame clones and lacks some. The data contain about 120,000 clones, about nine tenths of them seen just once; the ten biggest clones take up 1.8%. The sequenced material came from peripheral blood. The source of these receptors is a human donor with active COVID-19. The donor label of this sample is uncertain.

This chain links TRBV4-1 with TRBJ2-7, with TRBD1 matching over 9 bases. The length of the CDR3 is 15 residues. The germline V gene encodes CDR1 MGHRA and CDR2 YSYEKL. J lost 4 bases, V lost 3 bases, and 7 bases had no gene match. CDR3 protein: CASSHPGQGTYEQYF. DNA of the CDR3: TGCGCCAGCAGCCATCCGGGACAGGGCACGTACGAGCAGTACTTC.

The V and J genes are TRBV24-1 and TRBJ2-5; 7 nucleotides align to TRBD2. The germline gives CDR1 KGHDR, CDR2 SFDVKD. The CDR3 is 15 residues long. The J segment lost 2 bases and the V segment lost 4 bases, leaving 6 bases of the junction unmatched. As DNA, the CDR3 is TGTGCCACCAGTGACCCCGGGACTAAACAAGAGACCCAGTACTTC. Amino acids: CATSDPGTKQETQYF.

J is TRBJ1-1 and V is TRBV10-2; D call uncertain. Germline CDR1 WSHSY, CDR2 SAAADI. CDR3 length: 14 residues. The germline V and J ends were trimmed by 4 bases and 1 base, with 10 bases remaining between them. The DNA for the CDR3 is TGCGCCAGCAGTGTAGCAGGAGGGAACACTGAAGCTTTCTTT. It translates to CASSVAGGNTEAFF.

This rearrangement joins TRBV2 to TRBJ2-2; 14 nucleotides match TRBD2. The V gene's germline CDR1 is SNHLY and CDR2 FYNNEI. V gave up 1 base and J gave up 1 base; unmatched junction bases: 2. The CDR3 consists of 18 residues. The CDR3 nucleotides are TGTGCCAGCAGTGAAGTTGGACTAGCGGGGGGGAACACCGGGGAGCTGTTTTTT. Its protein is CASSEVGLAGGNTGELFF.

This clone showed up just once. This sequence joins TRBV7-3 and TRBJ2-1; 10 bases line up with TRBD2. The CDR3 length is 15 residues. V lost 6 bases to trimming and J lost 7 bases; unmatched junction nucleotides: 9. Per the germline V gene, CDR1 is SGHTA and CDR2 is FQGTGA. The CDR3 reads CASSQAGGLLNEQFF. The CDR3 DNA follows: TGTGCCAGCAGTCAAGCGGGGGGGCTTTTGAATGAGCAGTTCTTC. The entire variable domain, with the rest obtained from reference TRBV7-3 and TRBJ2-1, is as follows: GAGVSQTPSNKVTEKGKYVELRCDPISGHTALYWYRQSLGQGPEFLIYFQGTGAADDSGLPNDRFFAVRPEGSVSTLKIQRTERGDSAVYLCASSQAGGLLNEQFFGPGTRLTVL.

The chain carries TRBV4-2 and TRBJ2-2, with TRBD1 matching 10 bases. The J segment lost 7 bases and the V segment lost 3 bases, leaving 8 bases of the junction unmatched. The CDR3 is 16 residues long. CDR1 and CDR2 (germline): LGHNA, YNFKEQ. The CDR3 DNA reads TGTGCCAGCAGCCAGCGGGACAGGGGAGGACACGGGGAGCTGTTTTTT. Protein product: CASSQRDRGGHGELFF.

J is TRBJ2-2 and V is TRBV29-1, with 8 bases fitting TRBD1. CDR1 is SQVTM and CDR2 is ANQGSEA in the germline V gene. The length of the CDR3 is 16 residues. V dropped 1 base and J dropped 0; count of bases not matched to a gene: 4. As DNA, the CDR3 is TGCAGCGTTGAAGGGGCCAGGGGGCCGAACACCGGGGAGCTGTTTTTT. Translating it yields CSVEGARGPNTGELFF.

V usage is TRBV2 and J usage is TRBJ2-3, with TRBD1 matching over 9 bases. Losses at the gene ends were 3 bases for V and 4 bases for J; bases not matched to a gene: 5. Germline loops: CDR1 SNHLY, CDR2 FYNNEI. The CDR3 covers 15 residues. The CDR3 here is CASSDRDRVSDTQYF. CDR3 sequence (DNA): TGTGCCAGCAGTGACCGGGACAGGGTTTCAGATACGCAGTATTTT.

The genes are TRBV3-1 (or the pseudogene TRBV3-2) and TRBJ1-5; the D is unclear. The CDR3 totals 15 residues. Trimming took 5 bases from V and 3 from J, leaving 14 bases between them. Germline lookup yields CDR1 LGHDT and CDR2 YNNKEL (reference sequence). The CDR3 nucleotides read TGTGCCAGCAGCGACACACACGGGGACAATCAGCCCCAGCATTTT. It codes for CASSDTHGDNQPQHF.

This chain uses TRBV5-4 with TRBJ2-7, with a tentative D call TRBD1 (6 bases). CDR1 SGHNT and CDR2 YYREEE come from the germline V gene (reference sequence). The CDR3 is made up of 15 amino acids. With 3 bases removed from V and 5 bases from J, the gap between germline ends came to 18 bases. The CDR3 is CASSSNGGRANEQYF. CDR3 in DNA: TGTGCCAGCAGCTCGAATGGGGGCAGGGCGAACGAGCAGTACTTC.

The V and J genes are TRBV4-3 and TRBJ1-5; TRBD1 is a possible D gene (6 bases). The germline gives CDR1 LGHNA, CDR2 YSLEER. Trimming took 0 bases from V and 0 from J, leaving 9 bases between them. CDR3 length: 16 residues. The CDR3 region has the DNA TGCGCCAGCAGCCAAGAGGCGGACAGTAGCAATCAGCCCCAGCATTTT. It yields the protein CASSQEADSSNQPQHF.

The chain combines TRBV19 with TRBJ1-3; D is undetermined. Trimming pared 7 bases from V and 0 bases from J, leaving 10 bases between. This CDR3 contains 14 residues. Germline V CDR1 and CDR2: LNHDA, SQIVND (reference sequence). CDR3 amino acids: CASIETFSGNTIYF. CDR3 bases: TGTGCCAGTATAGAGACTTTCTCTGGAAACACCATATATTTT.

This chain uses TRBV5-1 with TRBJ2-3; TRBD2 matches at 12 bases. The V gene's germline CDR1 is SGHRS and CDR2 YFSETQ. V trimming: 1 base; J trimming: 4 bases; junction bases outside the gene matches: 4. The CDR3 sequence is 16 residues long. This CDR3 is CASSLPSGGAPDTQYF. CDR3 bases: TGCGCCAGCAGCTTGCCTAGCGGGGGGGCCCCAGATACGCAGTATTTT.

The chain joins TRBV12-3 or TRBV12-4 to TRBJ1-1; D unresolved. The CDR3 length is 13 residues. The V end lost 7 bases, the J end lost 4 bases, and 13 bases lay between the germline ends. The CDR3 DNA is TGTGCCAGCACCCCCTTGTGGAGCACTGAAGCTTTCTTT. This translates into CASTPLWSTEAFF.

This chain uses TRBV6-5 with TRBJ1-5; 10 bases are shared with TRBD1. CDR1 and CDR2 (germline): MNHEY, SVGAGI. V lost 2 bases to trimming and J lost 5 bases; unmatched junction nucleotides: 3. The CDR3 is made up of 15 amino acids. The CDR3: CASSYTTGGDQPQHF. In nucleotides, the CDR3 is TGTGCCAGCAGTTACACGACAGGGGGCGATCAGCCCCAGCATTTT.

The chain is built from TRBV6-5 and TRBJ1-2; no reliable D call. Germline CDR1 MNHEY, CDR2 SVGAGI. The CDR3 runs 11 residues. Trimming stripped 6 bases from V and 5 bases from J, with 7 bases between. CDR3 nucleotide sequence: TGTGCCAGCAGGCAGGATTATGGCTACACCTTC. Its translation is CASRQDYGYTF.

The genes are TRBV12-3 or TRBV12-4 and TRBJ1-1, with 7 bases identical to TRBD1. Trimming took 3 bases from V and 6 from J; bases not matched to a gene: 4. This CDR3 is 13 amino acids long. CDR3 in amino acids: CASSFAGQPEAFF. In DNA, the CDR3 is TGTGCCAGCAGTTTCGCGGGACAGCCTGAAGCTTTCTTT.